Below are 26 T cell receptor beta chains sequenced from a single sample in a study of T cells after yellow fever vaccination. TCRdb called the 5' RACE reads again in MiXCR, with one record for every CDR3 protein. This sample yields a few hundred thousand distinct CDR3 sequences, of which about 5.2% are seen a single time; roughly 3% belongs to the top ten. The sample consisted of CD4+ T cells sorted from PBMCs, taken on the day of the yellow fever booster vaccination. Every receptor here comes from a man younger than 30 who received the YFV17D yellow fever vaccine.

The chain uses TRBV18 and TRBJ1-1; D remains unclear. V lost 7 bases and J lost 4, with 13 bases in between. The CDR3 has 13 amino acids. Looked up from germline, CDR1 is KGHSH and CDR2 is LQKENI. The CDR3 bases are TGTGCCAGCTTCCGGGTCTCTACCACTGAAGCTTTCTTT. It is translated as CASFRVSTTEAFF.

This clonotype was counted many times. The chain has TRBV19 and TRBJ2-1, with D unclear. Germline CDR1 reads LNHDA; CDR2 reads SQIVND (reference sequence). This CDR3 is built from 15 residues. Trimming stripped 3 bases from V and 2 bases from J, with 11 bases between. This chain's CDR3 is CASSMNGKAYNEQFF. Here the CDR3 DNA reads TGTGCCAGTAGTATGAATGGAAAGGCCTACAATGAGCAGTTCTTC.

This clonotype has just a few counts. The chain employs TRBV24-1 and TRBJ1-3; weak D call: TRBD1 (6 bases). The CDR3 consists of 18 residues. Germline CDR1 reads KGHDR; CDR2 reads SFDVKD. The CDR3 DNA reads TGTGAGACCGGGACACCTCCTTACTCCCTTATCTCTGGAAACACCATATATTTT. It encodes CETGTPPYSLISGNTIYF.

This rearrangement joins TRBV4-3 to TRBJ1-1, with 9 positions matching TRBD1. The CDR3 runs 14 residues. Germline CDR1 and CDR2: LGHNA and YSLEER. J gave up 7 bases and V 0 bases, and 3 bases lay outside the gene matches. CDR3 loop: CASSQDPTGGEAFF. In DNA form, the CDR3 reads TGCGCCAGCAGCCAAGACCCGACAGGGGGTGAAGCTTTCTTT.

The chain has TRBV14 and TRBJ2-6; D gene ambiguous. Germline V gene sequence: CDR1 SGHDN, CDR2 FVKESK. The CDR3 runs to 17 residues. The ends were cut back, 1 base at V and 2 bases at J, with 12 bases in the middle. CDR3 bases: TGTGCCAGCAGCCAAGGGATAAGTGGAGCTGGGGCCAACGTCCTGACTTTC. It yields the protein CASSQGISGAGANVLTF.

The chain couples TRBV3-1 to TRBJ2-7, with D perhaps being TRBD1 or TRBD2 (7 bases each). This CDR3 is built from 13 residues. Germline CDR1 reads LGHDT; CDR2 reads YNNKEL (reference sequence). Trimming took off 2 bases at V and 6 bases at J, with 11 bases between the two ends. CDR3 DNA: TGTGCCAGCAGCCAAACAGGGGAGGGCGAGCAGTACGTC. Amino acids: CASSQTGEGEQYV.

The rearrangement joins TRBV10-3 to TRBJ2-7, with a weak D call TRBD2 (6 bases). Trimming took 8 bases from V and 4 from J, leaving 15 bases between them. CDR1 and CDR2 (germline): ENHRY, SYGVKD. The CDR3 totals 13 residues. The CDR3: CAIAPAGRYEQYF. The CDR3 DNA reads as TGTGCCATCGCACCGGCGGGGAGGTACGAGCAGTACTTC.

The sample holds many counts of this clonotype. The V and J genes are TRBV6-6 and TRBJ1-1, with D possibly being TRBD1 (5 bases). The CDR3 length is 16 residues. Germline CDR1 reads MNHNY; CDR2 reads SVGAGI (reference sequence). Trimming cost V 2 bases and J 3 bases, with 16 bases left between them. CDR3 DNA: TGTGCCAGCAGTTACGATTTGGGGGGTGGGGACACTGAAGCTTTCTTT. Translation gives CASSYDLGGGDTEAFF.

This rearrangement joins TRBV3-1 to TRBJ1-4, with D uncertain. V was shortened by 2 bases and J by 0 bases, with 13 bases between the two germline ends. CDR1 and CDR2 (germline): LGHDT, YNNKEL (reference sequence). The CDR3 contains 17 residues. CDR3 sequence reads: CASSQTLGFATNEKLFF. The CDR3 coding sequence is TGTGCCAGCAGCCAAACGCTGGGATTCGCAACTAATGAAAAACTGTTTTTT.

This clonotype has a count of ten or more. The V and J genes are TRBV27 and TRBJ2-3; no clear D gene. The CDR3 consists of 13 residues. The V gene's germline CDR1 is MNHEY and CDR2 SMNVEV (reference sequence). Trimming shortened V by 3 bases and J by 5 bases, and 9 bases separated the two germline ends. CDR3 amino acids: CASSFRRGDTQYF. For the CDR3, the DNA is TGTGCCAGCAGTTTCCGACGCGGAGATACGCAGTATTTT.

This clonotype was counted only a few times. The chain combines TRBV20-1 with TRBJ2-5; 7 nucleotides line up with TRBD2. The germline gives CDR1 DFQATT, CDR2 SNEGSKA (reference sequence). This CDR3 is 12 amino acids long. V dropped 4 bases and J dropped 7; count of bases not matched to a gene: 6. CDR3 amino acids: CSAIYTGGTQYF. In nucleotides, the CDR3 is TGCAGTGCTATCTATACGGGGGGGACCCAGTACTTC.

As DNA, the CDR3 is TGTGCCAGCAGCTTAGTAGCGGGGATGATGCATGAGCAGTTCTTC. It translates to CASSLVAGMMHEQFF. The chain uses TRBV11-2 and TRBJ2-1; 8 bases line up with TRBD2. V lost 1 base, J lost 8 bases, and 7 bases stayed unmatched. This CDR3 region has 15 residues. Germline values: CDR1 SGHAT, CDR2 FQNNGV.

This clonotype was observed many times. The chain carries TRBV12-3 or TRBV12-4 and TRBJ2-3; no reliable D call. This CDR3 is 16 amino acids long. Trimming removed 7 bases from V and 4 bases from J, with 21 bases in between. The CDR3 nucleotides are TGTGCCAGCACCCTAGGGCGGCTCCCCGCGGCAGATACGCAGTATTTT. Amino acids: CASTLGRLPAADTQYF.

This clonotype was counted at least ten times. The chain couples TRBV10-3 to TRBJ2-3, with a tentative D call TRBD2 (6 bases). V was cut by 6 bases and J by 0 bases, with 16 bases left in between. Germline V gives CDR1 ENHRY, CDR2 SYGVKD. CDR3 length: 16 amino acids. The CDR3 region is CAIRRGVDASTDTQYF. CDR3 coding DNA: TGTGCCATCAGGCGCGGGGTTGACGCTAGCACAGATACGCAGTATTTT.

The genes are TRBV5-1 and TRBJ2-1; 15 positions match TRBD2. Germline trimming cut 4 bases from V and 0 bases from J; bases unmatched to any gene: 8. CDR3 size: 19 residues. Germline V lookup: CDR1 SGHRS, CDR2 YFSETQ. The DNA of the CDR3 is TGCGCCAGCAGCAAAGGACTAGCGGGGGGGCGGAGCTCCTACAATGAGCAGTTCTTC. It specifies CASSKGLAGGRSSYNEQFF.

This clonotype was seen repeatedly, ten times or more. The V call is TRBV4-3, the J call TRBJ2-2, with unresolved D. CDR3 length: 15 amino acids. Germline V lookup: CDR1 LGHNA, CDR2 YSLEER. Between the trimmed V and J ends, which lost 1 base and 6 bases, there was a span of 12 bases. The CDR3 loop reads CASSQVATPAGELFF. The CDR3 DNA sequence: TGCGCCAGCAGCCAAGTCGCGACGCCCGCCGGGGAGCTGTTTTTT.

This clonotype was picked up a small number of times. This chain connects TRBV7-2 to TRBJ2-7, with D possibly being TRBD2 (6 bases). Trimming removed 4 bases at V and 4 bases at J, with 11 bases between. The CDR3 spans 13 residues. Germline V gene data show CDR1 as SGHTA and CDR2 as FQGNSA. In DNA, the CDR3 is TGTGCCAGCAGCTCGGGACGGGGGTACGAGCAGTACTTC. It translates to CASSSGRGYEQYF. The variable domain in full, with the rest retrieved from reference TRBV7-2 and TRBJ2-7, is GAGVSQSPSNKVTEKGKDVELRCDPISGHTALYWYRQSLGQGLEFLIYFQGNSAPDKSGLPSDRFSAERTGGSVSTLTIQRTQQEDSAVYLCASSSGRGYEQYFGPGTRLTVT.

V gene TRBV19 combines with J gene TRBJ2-2; D gene uncertain. Looked up from germline, CDR1 is LNHDA and CDR2 is SQIVND (reference sequence). This CDR3 spans 13 amino acids. V was pared by 2 bases and J by 6 bases, with 7 bases between. The CDR3 here is CASSILLPGELFF. CDR3 DNA: TGTGCCAGTAGTATACTCCTCCCCGGGGAGCTGTTTTTT.

This clonotype was counted at least ten times. The CDR3 DNA reads TGTGCCATCAGTGCCGGGACCGAAGCCTACAATGAGCAGTTCTTC. Amino acids: CAISAGTEAYNEQFF. V usage is TRBV10-3 and J usage is TRBJ2-1; D is tentatively TRBD1 or TRBD2 (5 bases each). CDR1 is ENHRY and CDR2 is SYGVKD in the germline V gene. The V end was cut by 4 bases, the J end by 2 bases, with 12 bases between. This CDR3 region has 15 residues.

The chain links TRBV6-5 to TRBJ1-1; D call uncertain. V was trimmed by 1 base and J by 11 bases, leaving 17 bases between them. Germline-derived CDR1 and CDR2 are MNHEY and SVGAGI. This CDR3 is built from 14 residues. CDR3 in amino acids: CASSYWGLGEAAFF. The CDR3 DNA reads as TGTGCCAGCAGTTACTGGGGTCTTGGAGAAGCGGCTTTCTTT.

This sequence joins TRBV18 and TRBJ2-7, with 10 positions matching TRBD2. The V and J ends lost 1 base and 6 bases, in that order; junction bases with no gene match: 3. The CDR3 has 14 residues. Germline-derived CDR1 and CDR2 are KGHSH and LQKENI. CDR3 amino acids: CASSPLAGGGEQYF. The CDR3 coding sequence is TGTGCCAGCTCACCACTAGCGGGGGGAGGCGAGCAGTACTTC.

The gene calls are TRBV12-3 or TRBV12-4 and TRBJ2-7; D possibly uses TRBD1 or TRBD2 (5 bases each). This CDR3 has 14 amino acids. V gave up 5 bases and J gave up 4 bases, with 15 bases separating them. In DNA, the CDR3 is TGTGCCAGCAGTCCCGGGGCAGGGCTATACGAGCAGTACTTC. This sequence encodes CASSPGAGLYEQYF.

The V call is TRBV29-1, the J call TRBJ2-2; a weak D match, TRBD2 (6 bases). CDR1 and CDR2 (germline): SQVTM, ANQGSEA. This CDR3 comprises 14 residues. The V end was cut by 5 bases, the J end by 2 bases, with 12 bases between. CDR3 coding DNA: TGCAGCGTTATACCGGGACTCAACACCGGGGAGCTGTTTTTT. The encoded protein is CSVIPGLNTGELFF.

This clonotype was counted between two and nine times. V usage is TRBV10-3 and J usage is TRBJ1-1, with D unresolved. This CDR3 has 12 amino acids. Trimming took 8 bases from V and 4 from J, leaving 11 bases between them. From germline, CDR1 is ENHRY and CDR2 SYGVKD. The CDR3 DNA sequence: TGTGCCATCGGGAGGGAGGCCACTGAAGCTTTCTTT. It yields the protein CAIGREATEAFF.

This clonotype occurred many times. J is TRBJ2-2 and V is TRBV7-2, with D possibly called TRBD1 or TRBD2 (5 bases each). Trimming left V 5 bases short and J 1 base short, with 11 bases between. Germline loops: CDR1 SGHTA, CDR2 FQGNSA. The CDR3 covers 15 residues. Here the CDR3 reads CASSKRDLNTGELFF. CDR3 in DNA: TGTGCCAGCAGCAAACGGGACCTGAACACCGGGGAGCTGTTTTTT.

This clonotype has only a few counts. This chain links TRBV7-9 with TRBJ1-1, with unresolved D. Trimming left V 5 bases short and J 6 bases short, with 10 bases between. The CDR3 consists of 12 residues. Germline lookup yields CDR1 SEHNR and CDR2 FQNEAQ (reference sequence). The CDR3 is CASSPPTAEAFF. The CDR3 region has the DNA TGTGCCAGCAGCCCCCCGACTGCTGAAGCTTTCTTT.